The clone carrying this TCR beta chain showed up just a few times. The antigen is unknown. These data belong to a study of cytomegalovirus exposure and HLA in healthy donors. General observations from the study: Reports state that TCR beta sequences accurately predicted most subjects' HLA-A and HLA-B alleles. The authors enumerated 180 or so TCR beta chains as linked to cytomegalovirus. Immune exposure information comprised only CMV serostatus.

Primers for the PCR totalled 60 Vbeta and 13 Jbeta. Measured with immunoSEQ multiplex PCR; TCRdb has only the in-frame clones, and not every one. The sample holds about 140,000 clones, about 82% seen once. Trimming removed 5 bases from V and 5 bases from J, with 15 bases in between. This CDR3 is built from 15 residues. The germline gives CDR1 MDHEN, CDR2 SYDVKM. Sequencing was done on a sample of PBMCs. V usage is TRBV28 and J usage is TRBJ1-4, with D perhaps matching TRBD1 (6 bases). The TCR sequence derives from a man younger than 40 in good health and CMV-seronegative. CDR3 region: CASSTLGQTNEKLFF. The CDR3 DNA sequence: TGTGCCAGCAGTACTCTGGGACAAACAAATGAAAAACTGTTTTTT.